The 25 T cell receptor beta chains below come from one sample, sequenced in a study of T cells expressing NK-cell markers. TCRdb re-called the 5' RACE reads; every CDR3 protein appears as one record, without DNA. Here the sample table reports a few hundred thousand distinct CDR3 sequences. The specimen sequenced was blood T cells: a sorted CD56 or NKG2C T cell subset, CD4+ or CD8+ T cells, or bulk PBMC T cells (not recorded which). These TCRs come from a man aged 18-75 years in good health.

V is TRBV7-9 and J is TRBJ1-2; TCRdb designates TRBD1, a call that cannot be tested without DNA. CDR3 length equals 16 residues. Germline V gene lookup returns CDR1 SEHNR and CDR2 FQNEAQ (reference sequence). Here the CDR3 reads CASSLGTTLDSYGYTF. The full variable domain, rest sourced from reference TRBV7-9 and TRBJ1-2, is DTGVSQNPRHKITKRGQNVTFRCDPISEHNRLYWYRQTLGQGPEFLTYFQNEAQLEKSRLLSDRFSAERPKGSFSTLEIQRTEQGDSAMYLCASSLGTTLDSYGYTFGSGTRLTVV.

The chain couples TRBV3-1 to TRBJ1-6. In germline, CDR1 is LGHDT, CDR2 YNNKEL (reference sequence). This CDR3 is built from 14 residues. The CDR3 protein is CASSQSAGNSPLHF. The whole variable domain, filled in from reference TRBV3-1 and TRBJ1-6, reads DTAVSQTPKYLVTQMGNDKSIKCEQNLGHDTMYWYKQDSKKFLKIMFSYNNKELIINETVPNRFSPKSPDKAHLNLHINSLELGDSAVYFCASSQSAGNSPLHFGNGTRLTVT.

V usage is TRBV19 and J usage is TRBJ2-3; checking the TCRdb D call of TRBD1 is not possible without DNA. The CDR3 totals 15 residues. In germline, CDR1 is LNHDA, CDR2 SQIVND (reference sequence). The CDR3 sequence is CASSYRVWGTDTQYF.

The V call is TRBV5-1, the J call TRBJ2-1; with no DNA, the TCRdb D assignment of TRBD1 cannot be verified. The CDR3 runs 15 residues. Germline CDR1 and CDR2: SGHRS and YFSETQ. CDR3 residues: CASSLTTSDTGQQFF.

The CDR3 sequence: CASSLGASGVNEQYF. The V call is TRBV11-2, the J call TRBJ2-7; without DNA, the TCRdb call of TRBD2 cannot be checked. The CDR3 has 15 residues. The germline CDR1 and CDR2 sequences are SGHAT and FQNNGV.

V usage is TRBV20-1 and J usage is TRBJ2-3; the D call from TCRdb, TRBD1, cannot be confirmed without DNA. The CDR3 is 13 residues long. Germline CDR1 and CDR2: DFQATT and SNEGSKA (reference sequence). CDR3 sequence reads: CSWWGTSTDTQYF.

V is TRBV28 and J is TRBJ2-4; the D gene TCRdb calls, TRBD2, cannot be checked with no DNA. Germline lookup yields CDR1 MDHEN and CDR2 SYDVKM. The CDR3 extends over 14 amino acids. CDR3 protein: CASTLALPVNIQYF.

This chain connects TRBV11-1 to TRBJ1-1; the D call from TCRdb, TRBD1, cannot be confirmed without DNA. The CDR3 has 18 amino acids. Germline assignment: CDR1 SGHAT and CDR2 FQDESV (reference sequence). CDR3 sequence: CASSLMSGWGGENTEAFF.

The V gene is TRBV28, the J gene TRBJ1-2; the D call of TRBD1 rests on TCRdb alone, since no DNA is present to check it. From germline, CDR1 is MDHEN and CDR2 SYDVKM. The CDR3 is 14 residues long. The CDR3 sequence is CASSTGTVIYGYTF.

This chain uses TRBV7-3 with TRBJ2-1; absent DNA, TCRdb's TRBD2 call cannot be checked. The CDR3 is made up of 15 amino acids. Germline-derived CDR1 and CDR2 are SGHTA and FQGTGA. The CDR3 reads CASTRSGGAGNEQFF. The variable domain in full, with the rest retrieved from reference TRBV7-3 and TRBJ2-1, is GAGVSQTPSNKVTEKGKYVELRCDPISGHTALYWYRQSLGQGPEFLIYFQGTGAADDSGLPNDRFFAVRPEGSVSTLKIQRTERGDSAVYLCASTRSGGAGNEQFFGPGTRLTVL.

The chain combines TRBV20-1 with TRBJ2-1; lacking DNA, the TRBD2 call made by TCRdb goes unchecked. CDR1 is DFQATT, CDR2 SNEGSKA, per germline (reference sequence). This CDR3 is 21 amino acids long. The CDR3: CSALRLAGGPGEKSSYNEQFF.

This rearrangement joins TRBV7-9 to TRBJ2-1; TCRdb lists TRBD1, though no DNA is available to test this call. The CDR3 extends over 15 amino acids. Germline CDR1 SEHNR, CDR2 FQNEAQ (reference sequence). The CDR3 loop reads CASSLRAGAHLEQFF.

The V call is TRBV5-1, the J call TRBJ1-2. The CDR3 sequence is 15 residues long. Germline V gene lookup returns CDR1 SGHRS and CDR2 YFSETQ. The CDR3 loop is CASSLTADSNYGYTF.

The genes are TRBV19 and TRBJ2-1; there is no DNA to check the TCRdb D call of TRBD2. Germline-derived CDR1 and CDR2 are LNHDA and SQIVND (reference sequence). The CDR3 covers 14 residues. The CDR3 is CASRGELANNEQFF.

The V gene is TRBV20-1, the J gene TRBJ2-1; TCRdb indicates TRBD1, and absent DNA this call remains unverified. This CDR3 has 12 amino acids. Germline V CDR1 and CDR2: DFQATT, SNEGSKA (reference sequence). The CDR3 spells CSATEGGVEQFF.

V gene TRBV20-1 combines with J gene TRBJ2-3. The CDR3 contains 16 residues. CDR1 is DFQATT, CDR2 SNEGSKA, per germline (reference sequence). The chain's CDR3 is CSARDKHKTPPDTQYF.

CDR3 residues: CASSSDRLIQYF. This rearrangement joins TRBV5-1 to TRBJ2-4. Germline V gene lookup returns CDR1 SGHRS and CDR2 YFSETQ. The CDR3 length is 12 residues.

The genes are TRBV11-1 and TRBJ1-1. The germline gives CDR1 SGHAT, CDR2 FQDESV (reference sequence). CDR3 length equals 13 residues. CDR3 loop: CASSGDRNTEAFF.

The chain links TRBV6-1 to TRBJ2-5; the TCRdb D gene call, TRBD2, has no DNA to confirm it. The CDR3 covers 14 residues. CDR1 is MNHNS, CDR2 SASEGT, per germline. The CDR3 loop is CATRSVGGQETQYF.

CDR3 sequence: CASSLVRATGTEAFF. This chain uses TRBV7-6 with TRBJ1-1. The CDR3 has 15 amino acids. Germline V gene sequence: CDR1 SGHVS, CDR2 FNYEAQ. The full variable domain, with the rest looked up from reference TRBV7-6 and TRBJ1-1, is GAGVSQSPRYKVTKRGQDVALRCDPISGHVSLYWYRQALGQGPEFLTYFNYEAQQDKSGLPNDRFSAERPEGSISTLTIQRTEQRDSAMYRCASSLVRATGTEAFFGQGTRLTVV.

V is TRBV4-1 and J is TRBJ1-5; no DNA is available, so the TRBD1 call from TCRdb remains unchecked. Germline assignment: CDR1 MGHRA and CDR2 YSYEKL. CDR3 length: 17 residues. The chain's CDR3 is CASSQDWAGGSNQPQHF.

The rearrangement uses TRBV5-1 and TRBJ2-7; the TCRdb D gene call, TRBD1, has no DNA to confirm it. CDR3 length: 14 residues. CDR1 and CDR2 (germline): SGHRS, YFSETQ. The CDR3 sequence is CASSLAGGAYEQYF. Filled out from reference TRBV5-1 and TRBJ2-7, the complete variable domain reads KAGVTQTPRYLIKTRGQQVTLSCSPISGHRSVSWYQQTPGQGLQFLFEYFSETQRNKGNFPGRFSGRQFSNSRSEMNVSTLELGDSALYLCASSLAGGAYEQYFGPGTRLTVT.

The rearrangement links TRBV20-1 to TRBJ2-3; the TRBD2 assignment by TCRdb is unverifiable without DNA. CDR3 size: 15 residues. CDR1 DFQATT and CDR2 SNEGSKA come from the germline V gene (reference sequence). CDR3: CSANPGLNLVDTQYF.

The rearrangement links TRBV25-1 to TRBJ1-1; there is no DNA to check the TCRdb D call of TRBD1. The CDR3 contains 15 residues. Per the germline V gene, CDR1 is MGHDK and CDR2 is SYGVNS. The CDR3 is CASSEYTGARTEAFF.

The chain combines TRBV12-3 or TRBV12-4 with TRBJ1-1; as DNA is missing, the TRBD1 call by TCRdb cannot be tested. This CDR3 region has 14 residues. The CDR3 loop is CASRLTTGITEAFF.